Each of the 32 T cell receptor beta chains below was sequenced from the same sample in a study of blood T cells in healthy people across ages. It was with a sample-barcoded 5' primer and a J-beta primer mix that a second PCR of roughly 7 to 12 cycles was run. Each CDR3 protein gets one entry after TCRdb re-called the 5' RACE reads with MiXCR. The data show more than 750,000 distinct CDR3 sequences, almost 30% seen once. A further study also used this sample, focusing on T cells of mothers and their children.

The sequencing sample was made of blood. These receptors were obtained from a woman aged 40 to 50 in good health.

Ten or more counts support this clonotype. This chain uses TRBV7-3 with TRBJ2-1; 10 nucleotides align to TRBD2. This CDR3 spans 16 amino acids. The V segment lost 5 bases and the J segment 6 bases; nucleotides outside the gene matches: 10. Germline V gives CDR1 SGHTA, CDR2 FQGTGA. The CDR3 is CASSPLIAGGLNEQFF. CDR3 DNA sequence: TGTGCCAGCAGCCCCCTAATAGCGGGGGGTCTCAATGAGCAGTTCTTC.

This clonotype has at least ten counts. The CDR3 DNA reads TGCGCCAGCAGCCAAGATTACCCCTACGAGCAGTACTTC. Translation gives CASSQDYPYEQYF. The J gene is TRBJ2-7, the V gene TRBV4-3; D is ambiguous. The CDR3 runs to 13 residues. CDR1 and CDR2 from the germline V gene are LGHNA and YSLEER. Trimming removed 0 bases at V and 2 bases at J, with 5 bases between.

This clonotype occurred a few times. Relative to the germline gene, one junction end is altered; a read error may explain this. The chain carries TRBV3-1 and TRBJ2-1; TRBD1 matches at 8 bases. Germline CDR1 reads LGHDT; CDR2 reads YNNKEL (reference sequence). This CDR3 contains 13 residues. The CDR3 sequence: CAGSQDRVREQFF. CDR3 DNA sequence: TGTGCCGGCAGCCAGGACAGGGTTCGAGAGCAGTTCTTC.

This clonotype was picked up many times. The chain carries TRBV6-2 or TRBV6-3 and TRBJ2-1, with D tentatively TRBD2 (6 bases). Deletions cut 7 bases from V and 0 bases from J, with 16 bases between. This CDR3 spans 16 amino acids. CDR1 MNHEY and CDR2 SVGEGT come from the germline V gene. The CDR3 sequence is CASKGTLFSSYNEQFF. The CDR3 DNA reads TGTGCCAGCAAGGGGACTCTCTTCTCCTCCTACAATGAGCAGTTCTTC.

The chain recombines TRBV7-2 with TRBJ1-5, with 7 bases that match TRBD1. The junction had 8 bases not matched to a gene; V was cut back by 4 bases and J by 8 bases. The CDR3 has 14 amino acids. The germline CDR1 and CDR2 sequences are SGHTA and FQGNSA. CDR3 nucleotide sequence: TGTGCCAGCAGCTCCCGGACAGGTTCAGAGCCCCAGCATTTT. It encodes CASSSRTGSEPQHF.

This clonotype has just a few counts. This sequence joins TRBV2 and TRBJ2-7, with TRBD1 identical over 12 bases. CDR3 length: 14 amino acids. Germline lookup yields CDR1 SNHLY and CDR2 FYNNEI. Trimming at V came to 7 bases and at J to 3 bases, leaving 4 bases not matched to a gene. CDR3 in amino acids: CASTGQGAIYEQYF. The DNA for the CDR3 is TGTGCCAGCACGGGACAGGGGGCAATCTACGAGCAGTACTTC. Based on the CDR3 plus reference TRBV2 and TRBJ2-7, the full variable domain is EPEVTQTPSHQVTQMGQEVILRCVPISNHLYFYWYRQILGQKVEFLVSFYNNEISEKSEIFDDQFSVERPDGSNFTLKIRSTKLEDSAMYFCASTGQGAIYEQYFGPGTRLTVT.

Of note for this clonotype: The junction shows a germline mismatch at one end, possibly a read error. CDR3 coding DNA: TGTGCCACCAGCAGAAACAGGGGATCCTGCAATGAGCGGTTCTTC. It specifies CATSRNRGSCNERFF. The rearrangement joins TRBV15 to TRBJ2-1, with 7 bases fitting TRBD1. In germline, CDR1 is LNHNV, CDR2 YYDKDF (reference sequence). The CDR3 runs 15 residues.

The chain couples TRBV5-1 to TRBJ1-2, with TRBD1 matching 11 bases. This CDR3 region has 16 residues. V gave up 1 base and J gave up 7 bases; unmatched junction bases: 9. Per the germline V gene, CDR1 is SGHRS and CDR2 is YFSETQ. The CDR3 nucleotides read TGCGCCAGCAGCTTGACACCTCCCGGGACAGGGGGTGGCTACACCTTC. This gives the protein CASSLTPPGTGGGYTF.

The CDR3 loop reads CASSLGDRNYEQYF. The CDR3 DNA is TGTGCCAGCAGCTTAGGGGACAGGAACTACGAGCAGTACTTC. The chain carries TRBV11-2 and TRBJ2-7, with TRBD1 matching 8 bases. The CDR3 length is 14 residues. The ends lost 1 base at V and 3 bases at J; junction bases unmatched: 2. In germline, CDR1 is SGHAT, CDR2 FQNNGV.

As for this clonotype: A much more abundant neighbour one base away suggests this may be a read error. This chain joins TRBV7-2 and TRBJ2-1, with D hard to call. The germline V gene encodes CDR1 SGHTA and CDR2 FQGNSA. The CDR3 is 14 residues long. V was shortened by 3 bases and J by 10 bases, with 16 bases between the two germline ends. CDR3: CASSLAELLYEQFF. Written as DNA, the CDR3 is TGTGCCAGCAGCTTGGCGGAGTTACTCTACGAGCAGTTCTTC.

The table lists this clonotype with a count of one. One end of the junction varies from germline; a read error may be responsible. The J gene is TRBJ1-2, the V gene TRBV7-2, with TRBD1 matching 7 bases. This CDR3 spans 12 amino acids. Germline-derived CDR1 and CDR2 are SGHTA and FQGNSA. The CDR3 bases are TGTGCCGGCAGCCAGGGACAGCGCGGCTACACCTTC. Its translation: CAGSQGQRGYTF. Using reference TRBV7-2 and TRBJ1-2 for the parts outside the CDR3, the full variable domain is GAGVSQSPSNKVTEKGKDVELRCDPISGHTALYWYRQSLGQGLEFLIYFQGNSAPDKSGLPSDRFSAERTGGSVSTLTIQRTQQEDSAVYLCAGSQGQRGYTFGSGTRLTVV.

The rearrangement joins TRBV7-3 to TRBJ1-1, with D hard to call. V lost 0 bases and J 4 bases, leaving 15 bases between the germline ends. The germline CDR1 and CDR2 sequences are SGHTA and FQGTGA. The CDR3 contains 16 residues. The CDR3 DNA is TGTGCCAGCAGCTTAACTCCTGGGGTGTTGGGCACTGAAGCTTTCTTT. It encodes CASSLTPGVLGTEAFF.

In its sample, this clonotype was seen a few times. The J gene is TRBJ2-3, the V gene TRBV7-9, with TRBD1 matching over 7 bases. This CDR3 spans 15 amino acids. The V and J ends lost 4 bases and 2 bases, in that order; junction bases with no gene match: 6. Looked up from germline, CDR1 is SEHNR and CDR2 is FQNEAQ (reference sequence). The CDR3, as DNA: TGTGCCAGCAGCTACGACAGGGATTACACAGATACGCAGTATTTT. Residues: CASSYDRDYTDTQYF. The complete variable domain, with remaining parts taken from reference TRBV7-9 and TRBJ2-3, reads DTGVSQNPRHKITKRGQNVTFRCDPISEHNRLYWYRQTLGQGPEFLTYFQNEAQLEKSRLLSDRFSAERPKGSFSTLEIQRTEQGDSAMYLCASSYDRDYTDTQYFGPGTRLTVL.

This clonotype was found a few times. The rearrangement joins TRBV27 to TRBJ1-2; the D gene is possibly TRBD1 (5 bases). V dropped 8 bases and J dropped 5 bases, with 15 bases sitting between them. Germline V CDR1 and CDR2: MNHEY, SMNVEV (reference sequence). The CDR3 is 13 amino acids. CDR3 residues: CASLGREVYGYTF. The CDR3 nucleotides are TGTGCCAGCCTTGGCAGGGAAGTTTATGGCTACACCTTC.

The rearrangement links TRBV7-2 to TRBJ1-5, with 8 bases that match TRBD1. Germline V CDR1 and CDR2: SGHTA, FQGNSA. This CDR3 contains 14 residues. The trim removed 8 bases at V and 3 bases at J, leaving 6 bases unmatched. CDR3 loop: CASGLDRVNQPQHF. CDR3 sequence (DNA): TGTGCCAGCGGACTGGACAGGGTCAATCAGCCCCAGCATTTT. The entire variable domain, with the rest obtained from reference TRBV7-2 and TRBJ1-5, is as follows: GAGVSQSPSNKVTEKGKDVELRCDPISGHTALYWYRQSLGQGLEFLIYFQGNSAPDKSGLPSDRFSAERTGGSVSTLTIQRTQQEDSAVYLCASGLDRVNQPQHFGDGTRLSIL.

This clonotype was observed many times. The J gene is TRBJ2-7, the V gene TRBV10-3, with 8 bases identical to TRBD2. The CDR3 contains 13 residues. Germline trimming cut 10 bases from V and 1 base from J; bases unmatched to any gene: 6. Germline V CDR1 and CDR2: ENHRY, SYGVKD. CDR3 sequence reads: CATGLGESYEQYF. The CDR3 region has the DNA TGTGCCACGGGACTAGGGGAATCCTACGAGCAGTACTTC.

As to this clonotype: One end of the junction fails to match germline, which may point to a read error. The genes are TRBV9 and TRBJ1-5, with 7 bases matching TRBD1. Germline V gene data show CDR1 as SGDLS and CDR2 as YYNGEE. This CDR3 contains 15 residues. The CDR3 loop is CASSEGADGNRPQHF. The CDR3 region has the DNA TGTGCCAGCAGCGAGGGGGCAGATGGCAATCGGCCCCAGCATTTT. Drawing the rest from reference TRBV9 and TRBJ1-5, the complete variable domain is DSGVTQTPKHLITATGQRVTLRCSPRSGDLSVYWYQQSLDQGLQFLIQYYNGEERAKGNILERFSAQQFPDLHSELNLSSLELGDSALYFCASSEGADGNRPQHFGDGTRLSIL.

Comment on this clonotype: A read error is possible here, since a much larger clone lies one base away. V and J are TRBV7-9 and TRBJ2-7, with D uncertain. Trimming removed 5 bases from V and 5 bases from J, with 7 bases in between. Germline lookup yields CDR1 SEHNR and CDR2 FQNEAQ (reference sequence). The CDR3 covers 11 residues. The CDR3 DNA reads as TGTGCCAGCAGCGGCCGTGACGAGCAGTACTTC. Its protein is CASSGRDEQYF.

This chain connects TRBV5-1 to TRBJ2-3; TRBD1 matches at 7 bases. The germline CDR1 and CDR2 sequences are SGHRS and YFSETQ. This CDR3 has 15 amino acids. Trimming cost V 1 base and J 2 bases; bases outside gene matches: 4. The chain's CDR3 is CASSLFRGSTDTQYF. The CDR3 DNA reads as TGCGCCAGCAGCTTGTTCAGGGGGTCCACAGATACGCAGTATTTT.

In this sample, this clonotype turned up a few times. The V and J genes are TRBV21-1 and TRBJ1-1; the listed D gene, TRBD1, was not tested against the DNA. TRBV21-1 is termed a pseudogene. The CDR3 runs 16 residues. This CDR3 is CASSKGGDRLGIEAFF. CDR3 in DNA: TGCGCCAGCAGCAAAGGTGGGGACAGACTTGGAATTGAAGCTTTCTTT.

The chain combines TRBV6-5 with TRBJ2-5, with a possible D match to TRBD2 (6 bases). Germline CDR1 and CDR2: MNHEY and SVGAGI. Between the trimmed V and J ends, which lost 2 bases and 3 bases, there was a span of 13 bases. This CDR3 has 15 amino acids. The CDR3 protein is CASSYTVWGEETQYF. Written as DNA, the CDR3 is TGTGCCAGCAGTTACACGGTCTGGGGGGAAGAGACCCAGTACTTC.

Regarding this clonotype: With a much larger clone just one base away, this may be a read error. The V call is TRBV6-5, the J call TRBJ1-5; weak D call: TRBD1 (5 bases). The V end was cut by 4 bases, the J end by 3 bases, with 7 bases between. Germline V CDR1 and CDR2: MNHEY, SVGAGI. This CDR3 has 13 residues. The DNA of the CDR3 is TGTGCCAGCAGTTGGGGGTACAATCAGCCCCAGCATTTT. This gives the protein CASSWGYNQPQHF.

This clonotype was observed many times. The chain is built from TRBV28 and TRBJ2-5; D gene uncertain. V dropped 5 bases and J dropped 5 bases, with 12 bases sitting between them. The CDR3 length is 13 residues. Germline V lookup: CDR1 MDHEN, CDR2 SYDVKM. The CDR3: CASSTQLGETQYF. The CDR3 nucleotides read TGTGCCAGCAGTACACAATTGGGGGAGACCCAGTACTTC.

This clonotype was seen more than once but under ten times. J is TRBJ1-2 and V is TRBV28; D gene unclear. Germline V lookup: CDR1 MDHEN, CDR2 SYDVKM. Trimming took off 2 bases at V and 1 base at J, with 11 bases between the two ends. The CDR3 is 15 amino acids. In nucleotides, the CDR3 is TGTGCCAGCAGTTTAGAAGGGCTGTTTAACTATGGCTACACCTTC. Translation gives CASSLEGLFNYGYTF.

This clonotype came up many times. The genes are TRBV20-1 and TRBJ2-7; 10 bases align to TRBD2. Germline lookup yields CDR1 DFQATT and CDR2 SNEGSKA (reference sequence). Trimming took 1 base from V and 4 from J; bases not matched to a gene: 10. The length of the CDR3 is 16 residues. CDR3 residues: CSARVLGASGGYEQYF. For the CDR3, the DNA is TGCAGTGCTAGAGTCCTGGGGGCTAGCGGGGGTTACGAGCAGTACTTC.

The chain is built from TRBV6-5 and TRBJ2-3, with TRBD2 identical over 9 bases. Germline V gives CDR1 MNHEY, CDR2 SVGAGI. The length of the CDR3 is 18 residues. The V segment lost 2 bases and the J segment 8 bases; nucleotides outside the gene matches: 17. CDR3 in DNA: TGTGCCAGCAGTTACGGTCTGTTTGCGGGGGGGAATTCCGGTACGCAGTATTTT. As protein: CASSYGLFAGGNSGTQYF.

This clonotype was counted only a few times. The chain uses TRBV12-3 or TRBV12-4 and TRBJ1-1; TRBD1 matches 8 bases. The junction had 10 bases not matched to a gene; V was cut back by 2 bases and J by 8 bases. The CDR3 runs 15 residues. CDR3 bases: TGTGCCAGCAGTTTAAGGACGACAGGGGCTAGGGAAGCTTTCTTT. The encoded protein is CASSLRTTGAREAFF.

About this clonotype itself: A much larger clone lies a single base off, so this may be a read error. V usage is TRBV29-1 and J usage is TRBJ2-4, with D possibly TRBD2 on 6 matching bases. The J call may be in error: the DNA end matches TRBJ2-7 better. Per the germline V gene, CDR1 is SQVTM and CDR2 is ANQGSEA. This CDR3 is 14 amino acids long. The CDR3 protein is CNVGQGVERDEQYF. Written as DNA, the CDR3 is TGCAACGTTGGGCAGGGAGTAGAGCGGGACGAGCAGTACTTC.

Details on this clonotype: Possible read error: a much larger clone is one base away. The chain combines TRBV4-1 with TRBJ2-7; D is ambiguous. This CDR3 has 14 amino acids. V lost 4 bases, J lost 3 bases, and 13 bases lay in between. Germline CDR1 is MGHRA and CDR2 is YSYEKL. DNA for the CDR3: TGCGCCAGCAGCCCGGAAATTGGCGGCTACGAGCAGTACTTC. It is translated as CASSPEIGGYEQYF.

The chain employs TRBV20-1 and TRBJ1-5, with TRBD1 identical over 11 bases. This CDR3 comprises 16 residues. Germline assignment: CDR1 DFQATT and CDR2 SNEGSKA (reference sequence). The junction had 6 bases not matched to a gene; V was cut back by 0 bases and J by 5 bases. CDR3 bases: TGCAGTGCTAGAGAGGGACAGGGGGGACAATATCAGCCCCAGCATTTT. Translated, it gives CSAREGQGGQYQPQHF.

This clonotype was counted a few times. This chain uses TRBV13 with TRBJ2-7; TRBD2 agrees at 7 bases. V dropped 3 bases and J dropped 1; count of bases not matched to a gene: 9. The V gene's germline CDR1 is PRHDT and CDR2 FYEKMQ (reference sequence). The CDR3 has 16 amino acids. CDR3 residues: CASSFRSAGDSYEQYF. CDR3 nucleotides: TGTGCCAGCAGCTTTAGGTCGGCGGGGGATTCCTACGAGCAGTACTTC.

A remark on this clonotype: A much larger clone lies one base from this, so it may be a read error. The chain employs TRBV7-9 and TRBJ2-4; 8 positions agree with TRBD1. The J call may be incorrect, as the DNA end agrees better with TRBJ2-7. The CDR3 runs 14 residues. The germline gives CDR1 SEHNR, CDR2 FQNEAQ (reference sequence). CDR3 nucleotides: TGTGCCGGCAGCTTAACCGACAGGGGCCACGAGCAGTACTTC. Encoded protein: CAGSLTDRGHEQYF.